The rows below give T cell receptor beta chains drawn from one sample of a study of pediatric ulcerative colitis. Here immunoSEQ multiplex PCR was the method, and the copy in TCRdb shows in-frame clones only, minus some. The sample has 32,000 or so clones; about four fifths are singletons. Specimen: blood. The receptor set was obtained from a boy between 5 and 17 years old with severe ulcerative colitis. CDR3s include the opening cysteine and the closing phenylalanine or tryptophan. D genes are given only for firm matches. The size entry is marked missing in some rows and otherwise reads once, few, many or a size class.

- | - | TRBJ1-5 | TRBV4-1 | TGCGCCAGCAGCCAAAGAGGCCTACCCAATCAGCCCCAGCATTTT | CASSQRGLPNQPQHF
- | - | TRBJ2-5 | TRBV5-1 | TGCGCCAGCAGCTTGATGGGGGAGACCCAGTACTTC | CASSLMGETQYF
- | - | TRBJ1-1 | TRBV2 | TGTGCCAGCAGTGAACTGGGGGCGAACACTGAAGCTTTCTTT | CASSELGANTEAFF
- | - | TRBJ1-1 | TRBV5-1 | TGCGCCAGCAGCTTTGCAGGGACGGAGGAAACTGAAGCTTTCTTT | CASSFAGTEETEAFF
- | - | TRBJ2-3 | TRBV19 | TGTGCCAGTAGTATCAGGGAATCAGATACGCAGTATTTT | CASSIRESDTQYF
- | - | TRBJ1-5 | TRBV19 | TGTGCCAGTGTGAGGGGGATCAATCAGCCCCAGCATTTT | CASVRGINQPQHF
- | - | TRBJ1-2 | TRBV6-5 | TGTGCCAGCAGGCAGGCGGGGGGCTACACCTTC | CASRQAGGYTF
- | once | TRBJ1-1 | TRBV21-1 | TGTGCCAGCAGCAAAGCAACAGGGGAGGACACTGAAGCTTTCTTT | CASSKATGEDTEAFF
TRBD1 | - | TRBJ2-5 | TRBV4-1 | TGCGCCAGCAGCCAAGGCCTATCACAGGGGGGCGAGACCCAGTACTTC | CASSQGLSQGGETQYF
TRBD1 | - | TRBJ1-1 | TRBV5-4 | TGTGCCAGCAGCCAAGGGGCAGGGGGCATCACTGAAGCTTTCTTT | CASSQGAGGITEAFF
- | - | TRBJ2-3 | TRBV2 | TGTGCCAGCCTTGGGCCGGGGGGCGGGGATACGCAGTATTTT | CASLGPGGGDTQYF
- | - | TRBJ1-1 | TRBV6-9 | TGTGCCAGCCCGGACCTCCCCATGAACACTGAAGCTTTCTTT | CASPDLPMNTEAFF
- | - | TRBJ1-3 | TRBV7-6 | TGTGCCAGCAGCTTAGAGGAGACTGGAAACACCATATATTTT | CASSLEETGNTIYF
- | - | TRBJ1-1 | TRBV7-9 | TGTGCCAGCAGCTTAGTTGAGGGGGGGCGCAGCACTGAAGCTTTCTTT | CASSLVEGGRSTEAFF
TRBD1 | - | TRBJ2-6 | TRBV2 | TGTGCCGGCAGGGGGAGTCGCGGCGCCAACGTCCTGACTTTC | CAGRGSRGANVLTF
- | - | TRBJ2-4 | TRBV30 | TGTGCCTGGAGTGGGGGCATGGGAGCGTTACTAGCCAAAAACATTCAGTACTTC | CAWSGGMGALLAKNIQYF
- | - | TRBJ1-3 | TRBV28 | TGTGCCAGCAGTTTAGCGGGGAGAAACACCATATATTTT | CASSLAGRNTIYF
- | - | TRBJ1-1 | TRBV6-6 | TGTGCCAGCAGTTACAGGGGATTCGACACTGAAGCTTTCTTT | CASSYRGFDTEAFF
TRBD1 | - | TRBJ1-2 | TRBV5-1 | TGCGCCAGCAGTTACGGACAGGGATACTACACCTTC | CASSYGQGYYTF
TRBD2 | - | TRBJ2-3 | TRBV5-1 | TGCGCCAGCAGCCTATGGACTAGCGGGCCGACAGATACGCAGTATTTT | CASSLWTSGPTDTQYF
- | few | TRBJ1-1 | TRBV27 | TGTGCCAGCAGTCCCGGGGGGCTGGGCACTGAAGCTTTCTTT | CASSPGGLGTEAFF
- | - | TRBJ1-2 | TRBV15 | TGTGCCACCAGCAGAGATCGGGCATATGGCTACACCTTC | CATSRDRAYGYTF
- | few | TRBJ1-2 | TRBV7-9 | TGTGCCAGCAGCTTAGGTCACCCGGGGCTAGGTGGCTACACCTTC | CASSLGHPGLGGYTF
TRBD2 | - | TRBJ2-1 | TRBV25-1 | TGTGCCAGCAGAGAAAGCGGGAGCTCCTACAATGAGCAGTTCTTC | CASRESGSSYNEQFF
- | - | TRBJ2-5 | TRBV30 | TGTGCCTGGAGTCTCGGACAGCCGATCCAAGAGACCCAGTACTTC | CAWSLGQPIQETQYF
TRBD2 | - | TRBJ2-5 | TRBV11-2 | TGTGCCAGCAGCTTATCCCCTAGCGGGGGACAAGAGACCCAGTACTTC | CASSLSPSGGQETQYF
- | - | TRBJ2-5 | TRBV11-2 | TGTGCCAGCAGCTTAGAGGATACTTGGAAGAAAGAGACCCAGTACTTC | CASSLEDTWKKETQYF
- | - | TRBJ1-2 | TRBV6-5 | TGTGCCAGCAGTTTAGACCCCGCTAACTATGGCTACACCTTC | CASSLDPANYGYTF
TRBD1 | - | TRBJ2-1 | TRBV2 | TGTGCCAGCAGTGAAAACAGGGGGATGAATGAGCAGTTCTTC | CASSENRGMNEQFF
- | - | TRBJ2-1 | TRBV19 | TGTGCCAGTAGTATAGACCAAAATGAGCAGTTCTTC | CASSIDQNEQFF
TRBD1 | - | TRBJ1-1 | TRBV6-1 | TGTGCCAGCAGTGAATCGACAGGGAGGAACACTGAAGCTTTCTTT | CASSESTGRNTEAFF
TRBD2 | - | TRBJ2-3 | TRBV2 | TGTGCCACCCGTGCGATGCGGGGGGGCACAGATACGCAGTATTTT | CATRAMRGGTDTQYF
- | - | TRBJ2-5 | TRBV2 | TGTGCCAGCGGGACGGGGCTAGCCGGGACCCAGTACTTC | CASGTGLAGTQYF
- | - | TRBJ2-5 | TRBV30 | TGTGCCTGGAGTCCCGGGGAAGAGACCCAGTACTTC | CAWSPGEETQYF
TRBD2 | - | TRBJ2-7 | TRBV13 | TGTGCCAGCAGCCCCGGGACTAGCGGGGGCTACGAGCAGTACTTC | CASSPGTSGGYEQYF
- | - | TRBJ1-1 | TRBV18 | TGTGCCAGCTCACCACCTGCAGGGCTCACTGAAGCTTTCTTT | CASSPPAGLTEAFF
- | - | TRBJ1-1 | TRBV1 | TGCACCAGCAGCCGACAGGGGCCGGGGGCGGACCCCACCTTCACTGAAGCTTTCTTT | CTSSRQGPGADPTFTEAFF
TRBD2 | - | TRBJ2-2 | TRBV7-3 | TGTGCCAGCAGCTTGAGCGGGGGGGCCCCCCCCGGGGAGCTGTTTTTT | CASSLSGGAPPGELFF
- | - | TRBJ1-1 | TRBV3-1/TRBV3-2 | TGTGCCAGCAGAAATCAAGCTTTCTTT | CASRNQAFF
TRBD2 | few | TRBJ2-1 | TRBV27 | TGTGCCAGCGGGGAGGGGTCAGTCAATGAGCAGTTCTTC | CASGEGSVNEQFF
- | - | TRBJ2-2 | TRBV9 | TGTGCCAGCAGCCCCCGGGGGCTTGGCGGGGAGCTGTTTTTT | CASSPRGLGGELFF
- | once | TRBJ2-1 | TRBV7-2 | TGTGCCAGCAGCCTCGGGGGAAGTTCGGTCAATGAGCAGTTCTTC | CASSLGGSSVNEQFF
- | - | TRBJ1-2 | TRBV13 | TGTGCCAGCAGCTTGGGGGGCGGGGATTCCTACTTC | CASSLGGGDSYF
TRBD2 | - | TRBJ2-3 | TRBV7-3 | TGTGCCAGCAGCCAAGGGCGGGGGTCCACAGATACGCAGTATTTT | CASSQGRGSTDTQYF
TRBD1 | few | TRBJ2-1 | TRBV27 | TGTGCCAGCAGTTTCAGGGGGCCTGCCAATGAGCAGTTCTTC | CASSFRGPANEQFF
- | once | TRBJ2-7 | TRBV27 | TGTGCCAGCAAAGACGGAGGGCTTTCCTACGAGCAGTACTTC | CASKDGGLSYEQYF
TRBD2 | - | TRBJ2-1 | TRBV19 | TGTGCCAGTAGTAGTTTGCGGGGGAGCTCCTACAATGAGCAGTTCTTC | CASSSLRGSSYNEQFF
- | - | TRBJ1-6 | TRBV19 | TGTGCCAGTAGTATAGCCGGGGGAGTGGGGAATTCACCCCTCCACTTT | CASSIAGGVGNSPLHF
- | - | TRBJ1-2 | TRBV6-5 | TGTGCCAGCAGTTCCCGCGACCGCAAGCTAACCTATGGCTACACCTTC | CASSSRDRKLTYGYTF
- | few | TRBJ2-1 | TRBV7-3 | TGTGCCAGCAGCTCCTATCCCCACAATGAGCAGTTCTTC | CASSSYPHNEQFF
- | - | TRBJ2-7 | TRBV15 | TGTGCCACCAGCAGTCCCGGTGACATGAGCTCCTACGAGCAGTACTTC | CATSSPGDMSSYEQYF
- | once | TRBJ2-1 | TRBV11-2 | TGTGCCAGCAGCTTTGAATGGTTCGATAGTTATGAGCAGTTCTTC | CASSFEWFDSYEQFF
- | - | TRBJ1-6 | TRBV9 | TGTGCCAGCAGCGTAGAATCCCGACCCAATTCACCCCTCCACTTT | CASSVESRPNSPLHF
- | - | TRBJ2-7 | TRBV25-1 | TGTGCCAGCAGTGCACTAGAATCCTACGAGCAGTACTTC | CASSALESYEQYF
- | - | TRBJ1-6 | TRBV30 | TGTGCGCGGGGAGGACGGCATAATTCACCCCTCCACTTT | CARGGRHNSPLHF
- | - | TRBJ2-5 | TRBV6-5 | TGTGCCAGCAGATCCCACGGACAGCTTCAAGAGACCCAGTACTTC | CASRSHGQLQETQYF
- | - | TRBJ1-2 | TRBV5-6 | TGTGCCAGCAGCTTGGTCCCAGGGACGGCCTATGGCTACACCTTC | CASSLVPGTAYGYTF
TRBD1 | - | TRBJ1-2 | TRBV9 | TGTGCCAGCAGCTCCAGACCGACAGGGGATGACTATGGCTACACCTTC | CASSSRPTGDDYGYTF
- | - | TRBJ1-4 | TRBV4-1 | TGCGCCAGCAGCCAAGATCAAGGGTCTGCTAATGAAAAACTGTTTTTT | CASSQDQGSANEKLFF